This T cell receptor beta chain was obtained from a study of blood T cell repertoires in COVID-19 (dated by TCRdb to between 2020 and 2021). Regarding the study in general: Samples from collaborators originated in the United States, Italy and Spain and spanned both the acute and convalescent phases of COVID-19. Deeply sampled blood TCRbeta repertoires from subjects exposed to, actively infected with, or recovered from COVID-19 were included in the dataset. The samples were drawn from the first 160 participants of the ongoing ImmuneRACE study and from over 950 subjects provided by 6 global collaborators. Nearly every sample came with metadata listing a de-identified subject ID, COVID-19 status, age in years and sex. Where available, HLA class I and class II types were taken from metadata supplied by the sample provider and were not determined by assay-based typing. The material from the prospective study consisted of cDNA or gDNA derived from T cells, B-cell-depleted T cells, or PBMCs. A freely available public database, intended as a resource for researchers studying the immune response to SARS-CoV-2, is where the repertoires were released.

The study at large found these results: How much clinical and demographic metadata was included differed by source and by participant, and the metadata was provided uncurated.

The immunoSEQ Assay, a bias-controlled multiplex PCR, was used to amplify TCRbeta CDR3 regions from genomic DNA. As for how the authors treated the data: The number of nucleated cells in each sample was estimated from the amplification of reference gene primers within the assay. To quantify the absolute abundance of each unique TCRbeta CDR3 rearrangement, sequence reads were collapsed and filtered. Productive Simpson clonality was computed per sample as the square root of Simpson's diversity index over productive rearrangements. In TCRdb, the immuneACCESS table is reduced to in-frame sequences with V and J assigned. These tables do not hold every clone; where another copy was compared, an unresolved V gene accounts for under half, and the others remain unexplained. The V and J calls and clone size come from that table; D and trimming were worked out from the DNA. The sample table contains about 80,000 clones; only one count was recorded for 70% to 90% of them. In total, the top ten clones hold 6% to 7.5% of the sample.

The collaborating institutions used their own protocols to collect whole blood in K2EDTA tubes. For TCRbeta analysis, collaborators shipped samples as frozen whole blood, isolated PBMCs, or DNA extracted from either of those sample types. About this clone itself: The antigen it recognizes is unknown. No qualities accompany the bases; no much larger clone lies one base away.

This TCR was recovered from a woman older than 75 with acute or convalescent COVID-19. Material for sequencing was peripheral blood.

The nucleotide sequence reads TGCGCCAGCAGTGAGTGGTTAGCCCAAGAGACCCAGTACTTC. It translates to CASSEWLAQETQYF. This sequence uses TRBV10-2 and TRBJ2-5, with the D gene too uncertain to name. V is clipped by 1 base and J by 1 base, and the sequence between their germline boundaries is 7 bases long. In the germline V gene, CDR1 corresponds to WSHSY and CDR2 to SAAADI. From cysteine to phenylalanine, the CDR3 is 14 amino acids long. Only the CDR3 portion is preserved as DNA: 42 bases, with reading frame beginning at the first base.